This entry concerns a single TCR beta chain. No antigen is known for it. This specimen belongs to a study of cytomegalovirus exposure and HLA in healthy donors. Study-wide findings and caveats: The majority of TCR sequences were rare, yet some public TCRs appeared in many donors. Trimming of TCR beta V- and J-genes showed a link, identified in a later analysis, to a missense DCLRE1C variant. A later look showed TCR association rates differing by HLA locus, highest for DRB1 and lowest for HLA-C.

The J segment lost 13 bases and the V segment lost 4 bases, leaving 7 bases of the junction unmatched. Germline V lookup: CDR1 SQVTM, CDR2 ANQGSEA. CDR3 length: 11 residues. The PCR made use of 60 Vbeta and 13 Jbeta primers. Sequencing used immunoSEQ multiplex PCR; TCRdb keeps in-frame clones, though not all of them. The data show approximately 150,000 clones, 71% seen once. The sequence derives from a woman in her 30s in good health and CMV-seronegative. The chain has TRBV29-1 and TRBJ2-5, with 9 nucleotides matching TRBD1. The sequenced sample consisted of PBMCs. CDR3 sequence (DNA): TGCAGCGTTGTTCGACAGGGGGTCACGTACTTC. Protein: CSVVRQGVTYF.